The TCR beta chain under discussion was sequenced for a study of Ad26.COV2.S vaccination and SARS-CoV-2 variants. For the study at large: A participant enrolled in the COV1001 Ad26.COV2.S trial arm provided the sample. Dosing was one shot or two shots 56 days apart.

Study-wide results and limits: Substantial breadth was reportedly displayed by spike-specific CD8+ and CD4+ T cell responses after vaccination. Recipients of either vaccine or placebo displayed similar breadth of non-spike TCRs.

To note about this clone: Its antigen is unknown.

Stated treatment: some 20 received Ad26.COV2.S at low or high dose, single or two shots; 5 received placebo; per-sample allocation not given. It was on day 63 after the first vaccine or placebo injection that samples were taken. Germline V CDR1 and CDR2: SGHDT, YYEEEE. The V gene end was trimmed by 4 bases and the J gene end by 2 bases; junction bases not matched to a gene: 5. CDR3 length equals 14 residues. The repertoire was sequenced with immunoSEQ multiplex PCR; TCRdb's copy has only in-frame clones and lacks some. The data show around 300,000 clones, 88% seen once. The specimen was peripheral blood, collected in a trial of Ad26.COV2.S vaccine versus placebo. The chain is built from TRBV5-6 and TRBJ1-2; 7 bases line up with TRBD1. The TCR sequence derives from a person aged 18 to 65 who received the Ad26.COV2.S COVID-19 vaccine or a placebo. CDR3 in DNA: TGTGCCAGCAGCCCACAGGGGCGAAACTATGGCTACACCTTC. Translation: CASSPQGRNYGYTF.